This TCR beta chain emerged from a study of blood T cell repertoires in COVID-19. About the study: Specimens from acute and convalescent COVID-19 originated in the United States, Italy and Spain.

In the authors' methods: Counts of nucleated cells, estimated from reference gene primer amplification, were obtained. TCRdb keeps only in-frame clones here, not all; method: immunoSEQ multiplex PCR. Clone size and V and J calls were adopted from that table, with D and trimming inferred from the DNA. The data hold roughly 110,000 clones, with 70% to 90% observed a single time. V was trimmed by 6 bases and J by 9 bases, leaving 12 bases between them. Germline V lookup: CDR1 MNHEY, CDR2 SVGAGI. There are 13 residues in the CDR3. This chain links TRBV6-5 with TRBJ1-6, with D perhaps matching TRBD1 (5 bases). Sequencing was carried out using peripheral blood. The sequence was collected from a woman between 70 and 85 years old who had recovered from COVID-19. The CDR3 DNA reads TGTGCCAGCAGGGCAGGGTGGGGTTCACCCCTCCACTTT. Its protein is CASRAGWGSPLHF.